What follows are 7 T cell receptor beta chains derived from one specimen sequenced in a study of T cells after yellow fever vaccination. TCRdb reanalysed the 5' RACE reads using MiXCR and keeps one entry per CDR3 protein. This table holds under 500,000 distinct CDR3 sequences, approximately 18% found once. The sequenced sample was PBMCs, obtained before the yellow fever booster vaccination. The receptor source for this set is a man younger than 30 who received the YFV17D yellow fever vaccine.

This clonotype was detected ten times or more. CDR3 in DNA: TGCGCCAGCAGCCCGGGGGGCTCTGAATATAATTCACCCCTCCACTTT. It translates to CASSPGGSEYNSPLHF. V gene TRBV5-1 combines with J gene TRBJ1-6; weak D call: TRBD1 (6 bases). Per the germline V gene, CDR1 is SGHRS and CDR2 is YFSETQ. V shed 4 bases and J shed 4 bases, with 15 bases lying between them. This CDR3 contains 16 residues.

The chain links TRBV20-1 to TRBJ2-7; maybe TRBD2 (5 bases). The V gene lost 6 bases and the J gene lost 0 bases, with 15 bases spanning the gap. CDR3 length equals 14 residues. Germline V lookup: CDR1 DFQATT, CDR2 SNEGSKA (reference sequence). CDR3 coding DNA: TGCAGTGCCTCTCCGGACTGGGCCTCCTACGAGCAGTACTTC. Translating gives CSASPDWASYEQYF.

The table lists this clonotype with a few counts. The chain couples TRBV12-3 or TRBV12-4 to TRBJ2-2, with 8 bases fitting TRBD1. V lost 3 bases, J lost 4 bases, and 7 bases stayed unmatched. There are 16 residues in the CDR3. The CDR3 DNA follows: TGTGCCAGCAGTTTCCCCCCGGACAGGGCCACCGGGGAGCTGTTTTTT. Residues: CASSFPPDRATGELFF.

The chain couples TRBV4-3 to TRBJ1-1, with no clear D. This CDR3 has 14 residues. The ends were cut back, 3 bases at V and 1 base at J, with 9 bases in the middle. CDR1 and CDR2 (germline): LGHNA, YSLEER. The CDR3 reads CASSQSTGNTEAFF. CDR3 coding DNA: TGCGCCAGCAGCCAGTCGACGGGGAACACTGAAGCTTTCTTT.

The chain has TRBV6-2 or TRBV6-3 and TRBJ1-4; D is undetermined. The CDR3 spans 15 residues. V dropped 1 base and J dropped 7 bases, with 13 bases sitting between them. Germline-derived CDR1 and CDR2 are MNHEY and SVGEGT. CDR3 bases: TGTGCCAGCAGTTACTTGGGCAACAGCGGTGAAAAACTGTTTTTT. This sequence encodes CASSYLGNSGEKLFF.

This clonotype was found a few times. The chain joins TRBV15 to TRBJ1-6; D is possibly TRBD1 (5 bases). Trimming took off 0 bases at V and 19 bases at J, with 19 bases between the two ends. There are 14 residues in the CDR3. Germline CDR1 LNHNV, CDR2 YYDKDF (reference sequence). The CDR3 region has the DNA TGTGCCACCAGCAGAGATTCCGGTGATGGGGGGTCACACTTT. This sequence encodes CATSRDSGDGGSHF.

This chain links TRBV9 with TRBJ2-3; 10 bases fit TRBD2. V lost 4 bases to trimming and J lost 0 bases; unmatched junction nucleotides: 8. The germline CDR1 and CDR2 sequences are SGDLS and YYNGEE. The CDR3 is 17 residues long. The CDR3 sequence is CASSPTRTSGSTDTQYF. In nucleotides, the CDR3 is TGTGCCAGCAGCCCTACCAGGACTAGCGGTAGCACAGATACGCAGTATTTT.